These 12 T cell receptor beta chains were sequenced from one sample in a study of T-cell memory formation after mild COVID-19. MiXCR, applied by TCRdb to the 5' RACE reads, yields one record per CDR3 protein. In the table there are under 300,000 distinct CDR3 sequences, approximately 8.4% of which are singletons. Sequenced material: PBMCs or a T cell subset sorted from them (not recorded which). The receptors originated from a man aged 18 to 35 who had mild COVID-19 (a few samples of this study predate the infection). Cell type and time point are not known.

The table lists this clonotype with a few counts. The chain joins TRBV15 to TRBJ2-7; TRBD2 is a possible D gene (6 bases). Per the germline V gene, CDR1 is LNHNV and CDR2 is YYDKDF (reference sequence). The CDR3 loop spans 14 amino acids. Trimming left V 4 bases short and J 1 base short, with 11 bases between. The CDR3 DNA follows: TGTGCCACCAGCACCGGACGGGAGTCCTACGAGCAGTACGTC. It translates to CATSTGRESYEQYV.

The chain joins TRBV10-2 to TRBJ2-2, with 9 nucleotides matching TRBD1. V dropped 7 bases and J dropped 4; count of bases not matched to a gene: 7. The CDR3 is made up of 15 amino acids. Germline-derived CDR1 and CDR2 are WSHSY and SAAADI. CDR3 sequence: CASNSGQGSTGELFF. The CDR3 coding sequence is TGCGCCAGCAACTCGGGACAGGGCTCCACCGGGGAGCTGTTTTTT.

This clonotype was observed many times. The rearrangement links TRBV7-9 to TRBJ1-1; D uncertain. This CDR3 is 14 amino acids long. V lost 5 bases, J lost 0 bases, and 10 bases lay in between. Germline CDR1 SEHNR, CDR2 FQNEAQ (reference sequence). This CDR3 is CASSPPTMNTEAFF. The CDR3 DNA sequence: TGTGCCAGCAGCCCGCCTACTATGAACACTGAAGCTTTCTTT.

This clonotype was recorded a few times. The rearrangement joins TRBV19 to TRBJ1-5, with 7 bases that match TRBD1. CDR1 is LNHDA, CDR2 SQIVND, per germline (reference sequence). The junction had 9 bases not matched to a gene; V was cut back by 3 bases and J by 1 base. The CDR3 extends over 17 amino acids. The DNA for the CDR3 is TGTGCCAGTAGTATTAACAGGGGAGAATCAAGCAATCAGCCCCAGCATTTT. It encodes CASSINRGESSNQPQHF.

A few counts support this clonotype. This rearrangement joins TRBV20-1 to TRBJ2-1; TRBD2 agrees at 8 bases. The CDR3 is 14 amino acids. Trimming at V came to 2 bases and at J to 4 bases, leaving 4 bases not matched to a gene. Germline V CDR1 and CDR2: DFQATT, SNEGSKA (reference sequence). CDR3 coding DNA: TGCAGTGCTAGATCCGGGGGGGGTTACAATGAGCAGTTCTTC. It codes for CSARSGGGYNEQFF.

This clonotype has ten or more counts. This chain's CDR3 is CASSELPGSSGNTIYF. CDR3 nucleotides: TGTGCCAGCAGTGAACTTCCCGGCAGCTCTGGAAACACCATATATTTT. The chain employs TRBV6-1 and TRBJ1-3, with unresolved D. Germline lookup yields CDR1 MNHNS and CDR2 SASEGT. V was clipped by 2 bases and J by 0 bases, with 11 bases between them. The CDR3 covers 16 residues.

This clonotype turned up a few times. The V gene is TRBV20-1, the J gene TRBJ1-3; D remains unclear. V lost 6 bases, J lost 4 bases, and 13 bases lay in between. Germline lookup yields CDR1 DFQATT and CDR2 SNEGSKA (reference sequence). This CDR3 region has 13 residues. CDR3 in amino acids: CSAHHTRGNTIYF. CDR3 in DNA: TGCAGTGCCCACCACACGCGGGGAAACACCATATATTTT.

The genes are TRBV9 and TRBJ2-2, with 7 nucleotides matching TRBD2. The CDR3 is made up of 15 amino acids. Losses at the gene ends were 5 bases for V and 6 bases for J; bases not matched to a gene: 10. CDR1 SGDLS and CDR2 YYNGEE come from the germline V gene. The DNA of the CDR3 is TGTGCCAGCAGGGGCAACCGAGCGGGGTCCGGGGAGCTGTTTTTT. As protein: CASRGNRAGSGELFF. Based on the CDR3 plus reference TRBV9 and TRBJ2-2, the full variable domain is DSGVTQTPKHLITATGQRVTLRCSPRSGDLSVYWYQQSLDQGLQFLIQYYNGEERAKGNILERFSAQQFPDLHSELNLSSLELGDSALYFCASRGNRAGSGELFFGEGSRLTVL.

This clonotype appeared many times. V and J are TRBV5-1 and TRBJ2-1; D unresolved. The CDR3 has 15 amino acids. V was shortened by 0 bases and J by 0 bases, with 7 bases between the two germline ends. Germline V CDR1 and CDR2: SGHRS, YFSETQ. DNA for the CDR3: TGCGCCAGCAGCTTGGTGGTCAGCTCCTACAATGAGCAGTTCTTC. This codes for CASSLVVSSYNEQFF.

This clonotype was observed once. This chain uses TRBV5-6 with TRBJ2-3; 14 nucleotides agree with TRBD2. Germline trimming cut 4 bases from V and 0 bases from J; bases unmatched to any gene: 7. The CDR3 runs to 18 residues. In germline, CDR1 is SGHDT, CDR2 YYEEEE. The CDR3 coding sequence is TGTGCCAGCAGCCGCCCGACTAGCGGGGGGGCTAGCACAGATACGCAGTATTTT. Its translation: CASSRPTSGGASTDTQYF.

This clonotype has more than one count but fewer than ten. In nucleotides, the CDR3 is TGTGCCAGCTCGCAAATGGGGGCAGGCACTGAAGCTTTCTTT. Encoded protein: CASSQMGAGTEAFF. The chain combines TRBV18 with TRBJ1-1; possibly TRBD1 for D (6 bases). V gave up 6 bases and J gave up 4 bases, with 15 bases separating them. The germline V gene has CDR1 KGHSH and CDR2 LQKENI. The CDR3 is 14 amino acids.

This clonotype was counted many times. The V gene is TRBV7-3, the J gene TRBJ2-3; no reliable D call. The CDR3 is made up of 13 amino acids. Germline V lookup: CDR1 SGHTA, CDR2 FQGTGA. The V end lost 5 bases, the J end lost 1 base, and 7 bases lay between the germline ends. CDR3 DNA: TGTGCCAGCAGCCTCTATGGCACAGATACGCAGTATTTT. As protein: CASSLYGTDTQYF.